The rows below give T cell receptor beta chains drawn from one sample of a study of T-cell memory formation after mild COVID-19. In TCRdb, the 5' RACE reads were re-called with MiXCR into one record per CDR3 protein. The sample shows 300,000 to 400,000 distinct CDR3 sequences, under 15% of them seen only once. The sample comprised PBMCs or a T cell subset sorted from them (not recorded which). These receptor sequences come from a man between 18 and 35 years old who had mild COVID-19 (a few samples of this study predate the infection). Cell type and time point are not known. Both conserved end residues are trimmed from each CDR3.

V,length,CDR3
TRBV25-1,9,ASSEGSRRH
TRBV3-1,9,ASSRQVKQF
TRBV6-2/TRBV6-3,14,ASSYSLGDSYNEQF
TRBV7-8,16,ASSLPRGGGPVPETQY
TRBV5-1,15,ASSPQGQGAPNSPLH
TRBV4-1,12,ASSQGILNTEAF
TRBV12-3/TRBV12-4,10,ASGSLGEKLF
TRBV5-1,12,ASTGGAATETQY
TRBV6-5,10,ASTPGRGIQY
TRBV7-2,13,ASSLSYGRGREQY
TRBV19,12,ATQAGPGNQPQH
TRBV27,12,ASGGLAGLDEQY
TRBV6-5,10,ASQGSYNEQF
TRBV20-1,11,SASEDSNQPQH
TRBV6-5,14,ASSYSGAADQETQY
TRBV29-1,11,SETTGDEETQY
TRBV19,14,ASTVPNGVTTGELF
TRBV20-1,8,SAMPPPLH
TRBV29-1,14,SVAIGGVSGANVLT
TRBV7-9,11,ASSPRDRGDQY
TRBV12-3/TRBV12-4,10,ASSPRGVELF
TRBV18,12,ASSPTDKDYEQY
TRBV4-3,16,ASSQESGDRANTGELF
TRBV27,12,ASGWVSGANVLT
TRBV6-1,13,ATKRGQELNQPQH
TRBV2,11,ASRQDYTGELF
TRBV4-2,12,ASSQAVGGGELF
TRBV12-3/TRBV12-4,14,ASTSGRRGWNEKLF
TRBV2,12,ASRNTQGNYGYT
TRBV12-3/TRBV12-4,10,ASRPDRAEAF
TRBV19,13,ASSIEGGAYNEQF
TRBV4-1,13,ASSLRQGEEYGYT
TRBV3-1,12,ASSLQGVYNEQF
TRBV2,11,ASIWTPGDTQY
TRBV5-1,12,ASSLGTGPGGYT